Listed below are T cell receptor beta chains from one sample, sequenced in a study of shared clonotypes between healthy human individuals. Clones were read by immunoSEQ multiplex PCR, and TCRdb kept only the in-frame ones, dropping some. Counted here are 550,000 to 800,000 clones, around 67% occurring once; the ten biggest clones make up about 1.8%. Sequencing input: memory CD4+ T cells sorted from blood. Source of these receptors: a woman aged 30 to 39 in good health. Each CDR3 is given with its conserved first and last residue. Fields, in order: D gene, J gene, clone size, V gene, CDR3 protein, CDR3 DNA. D genes are given only for firm matches. Clone size is stated in some rows and not others, as once, few, many or a class when expanded.

D: NA
J: TRBJ2-4
size: NA
V: TRBV6-1
CDR3: CASSEAVKNIQYF
DNA: TGTGCCAGCAGTGAGGCAGTAAAAAACATTCAGTACTTC

D: NA
J: TRBJ2-2
size: NA
V: TRBV15
CDR3: CATSRDPTSRGNTGELFF
DNA: TGTGCCACCAGCAGAGATCCGACCTCTAGGGGGAACACCGGGGAGCTGTTTTTT

D: TRBD1
J: TRBJ2-6
size: NA
V: TRBV11-2
CDR3: CASSLLAGTGVGGANVLTF
DNA: TGTGCCAGCAGCTTACTTGCGGGGACAGGGGTCGGTGGGGCCAACGTCCTGACTTTC

D: NA
J: TRBJ2-7
size: NA
V: TRBV4-1
CDR3: CASSPEAAPIYEQYF
DNA: TGCGCCAGCAGCCCGGAGGCGGCGCCTATCTACGAGCAGTACTTC

D: NA
J: TRBJ2-2
size: NA
V: TRBV19
CDR3: CASSTPNSNTGELFF
DNA: TGTGCCAGTAGCACCCCGAACAGCAACACCGGGGAGCTGTTTTTT

D: NA
J: TRBJ1-1
size: once
V: TRBV19
CDR3: CASSTRETGNTEAFF
DNA: TGTGCCAGTAGTACCCGGGAGACGGGGAACACTGAAGCTTTCTTT

D: TRBD2
J: TRBJ2-1
size: NA
V: TRBV19
CDR3: CASSTTSGDYNEQFF
DNA: TGTGCCAGTAGTACAACTAGCGGGGACTACAATGAGCAGTTCTTC

D: TRBD1
J: TRBJ2-4
size: NA
V: TRBV5-1
CDR3: CASSLGTGDIQYF
DNA: TGCGCCAGCAGCCTCGGGACAGGGGACATTCAGTACTTC

D: NA
J: TRBJ2-1
size: few
V: TRBV6-1
CDR3: CASSERREQFF
DNA: TGTGCCAGCAGTGAACGCCGTGAGCAGTTCTTC

D: TRBD1
J: TRBJ1-2
size: NA
V: TRBV6-5
CDR3: CASSYGGQGAAGYTF
DNA: TGTGCCAGCAGTTACGGGGGACAGGGGGCTGCTGGCTACACCTTC

D: NA
J: TRBJ2-7
size: few
V: TRBV2
CDR3: CASSNLGRAYEQYF
DNA: TGTGCCAGCAGTAATCTTGGCCGCGCCTACGAGCAGTACTTC

D: TRBD2
J: TRBJ2-5
size: NA
V: TRBV30
CDR3: CAWKKISPSGQETQYF
DNA: TGTGCCTGGAAAAAGATCAGTCCTAGCGGCCAAGAGACCCAGTACTTC

D: TRBD2
J: TRBJ2-2
size: NA
V: TRBV14
CDR3: CASSQVAGGNTGELFF
DNA: TGTGCCAGCAGCCAAGTGGCGGGAGGGAACACCGGGGAGCTGTTTTTT

D: NA
J: TRBJ1-2
size: NA
V: TRBV28
CDR3: CASSFRGGYTF
DNA: TGTGCCAGCAGTTTCCGGGGGGGCTACACCTTC

D: NA
J: TRBJ1-3
size: NA
V: TRBV14
CDR3: CASSRQMEDTIYF
DNA: TGTGCCAGCAGCCGACAGATGGAGGACACCATATATTTT

D: TRBD1
J: TRBJ1-1
size: NA
V: TRBV5-1
CDR3: CASSTGTGVTEAFF
DNA: TGCGCCAGCAGCACCGGGACAGGGGTCACTGAAGCTTTCTTT

D: TRBD2
J: TRBJ2-1
size: NA
V: TRBV7-2
CDR3: CASSFYSGRDNEQFF
DNA: TGTGCCAGCAGCTTTTACAGCGGGAGGGACAATGAGCAGTTCTTC

D: TRBD1
J: TRBJ1-1
size: NA
V: TRBV7-6
CDR3: CASSAGTDAEAFF
DNA: TGTGCCAGCAGCGCCGGGACAGACGCAGAAGCTTTCTTT

D: TRBD1
J: TRBJ1-1
size: NA
V: TRBV18
CDR3: CASSPSTGGQGDTEAFF
DNA: TGTGCCAGCTCACCAAGTACAGGGGGCCAGGGGGACACTGAAGCTTTCTTT

D: NA
J: TRBJ2-1
size: NA
V: TRBV30
CDR3: CAWVEYNEQFF
DNA: TGTGCCTGGGTTGAATACAATGAGCAGTTCTTC

D: TRBD2
J: TRBJ2-1
size: many
V: TRBV13
CDR3: CASSQLGLAGAKGEQFF
DNA: TGTGCCAGCAGCCAGCTCGGACTAGCGGGAGCTAAGGGTGAGCAGTTCTTC

D: NA
J: TRBJ2-2
size: NA
V: TRBV4-1
CDR3: CASSQDILPTGELFF
DNA: TGCGCCAGCAGCCAAGATATCCTACCCACCGGGGAGCTGTTTTTT

D: NA
J: TRBJ1-1
size: NA
V: TRBV28
CDR3: CASSLRDTEAFF
DNA: TGTGCCAGCAGTTTAAGGGACACTGAAGCTTTCTTT

D: TRBD1
J: TRBJ1-5
size: NA
V: TRBV19
CDR3: CASTDRGNQPQHF
DNA: TGTGCCAGCACTGACAGGGGGAATCAGCCCCAGCATTTT